The clone carrying this T cell receptor beta chain showed up just once. This specimen comes from a study of sequential checkpoint blockade in melanoma. Study details: Patients were randomized 1:1 to nivolumab-then-ipilimumab or ipilimumab-then-nivolumab first-line. After both sequences, patients received maintenance nivolumab.

The sample's treatment: randomized to nivolumab then ipilimumab (arm A) or the reverse (arm B). No patient had prior DNA-damaging chemotherapy. PBMC sorting kept live CD3+CD8+ cells without CD19 or CD56. The table came from immunoSEQ multiplex PCR; TCRdb's copy has only in-frame clones and leaves some out. The top ten hold about 32% of the sample, which has about 15,000 clones, around 77% seen once. CDR1 is SGHVS and CDR2 is FNYEAQ in the germline V gene. This CDR3 contains 12 residues. The V end was cut by 7 bases, the J end by 3 bases, with 6 bases between. Specimen: CD8+ T cells sorted from blood (inferred from file names), collected from a patient given nivolumab and ipilimumab in sequence. This clonotype was sampled from a human donor with melanoma. The chain couples TRBV7-6 to TRBJ2-2; D unresolved. The DNA of the CDR3 is TGTGCCAGCATTAGCTACACCGGGGAGCTGTTTTTT. Amino acids: CASISYTGELFF.